The clone carrying this T cell receptor beta chain was detected many times. The V segment lost 6 bases and the J segment 4 bases; nucleotides outside the gene matches: 0. The CDR3 loop spans 13 amino acids. This entry is derived from a study of early T cells in non-severe SARS-CoV-2 infection. About the study: Bulk RNA isolated from unsorted whole blood underwent sequencing; chains were not paired.

TCRdb recomputed calls from the 5' RACE reads with MiXCR, one row per CDR3 protein. The sample has nearly 70,000 distinct CDR3 sequences; roughly 4.6% are singletons. The sequenced sample was whole blood, obtained at baseline. The TCR was taken from an adult who was a healthcare worker with PCR-confirmed SARS-CoV-2 infection or an uninfected control (not recorded which). The donor label of this sample is uncertain. The V gene is TRBV12-3 or TRBV12-4, the J gene TRBJ1-6, with 7 positions matching TRBD1. CDR3 amino acids: CASRTGYNSPLHF. CDR3 bases: TGTGCCAGCAGGACAGGGTATAATTCACCCCTCCACTTT.